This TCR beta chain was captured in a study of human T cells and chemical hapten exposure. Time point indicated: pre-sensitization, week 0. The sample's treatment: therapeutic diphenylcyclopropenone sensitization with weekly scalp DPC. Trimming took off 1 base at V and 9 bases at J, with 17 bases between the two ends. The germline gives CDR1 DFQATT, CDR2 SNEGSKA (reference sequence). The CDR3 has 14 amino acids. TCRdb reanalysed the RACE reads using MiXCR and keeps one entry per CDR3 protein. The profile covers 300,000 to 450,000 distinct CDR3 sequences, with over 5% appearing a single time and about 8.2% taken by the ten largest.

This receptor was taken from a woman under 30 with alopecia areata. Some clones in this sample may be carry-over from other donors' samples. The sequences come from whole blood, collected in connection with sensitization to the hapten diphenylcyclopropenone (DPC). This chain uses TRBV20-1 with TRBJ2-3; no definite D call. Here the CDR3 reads CSARVESNAATQYF. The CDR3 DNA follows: TGCAGTGCTAGAGTGGAGAGTAACGCCGCCACGCAGTATTTT.